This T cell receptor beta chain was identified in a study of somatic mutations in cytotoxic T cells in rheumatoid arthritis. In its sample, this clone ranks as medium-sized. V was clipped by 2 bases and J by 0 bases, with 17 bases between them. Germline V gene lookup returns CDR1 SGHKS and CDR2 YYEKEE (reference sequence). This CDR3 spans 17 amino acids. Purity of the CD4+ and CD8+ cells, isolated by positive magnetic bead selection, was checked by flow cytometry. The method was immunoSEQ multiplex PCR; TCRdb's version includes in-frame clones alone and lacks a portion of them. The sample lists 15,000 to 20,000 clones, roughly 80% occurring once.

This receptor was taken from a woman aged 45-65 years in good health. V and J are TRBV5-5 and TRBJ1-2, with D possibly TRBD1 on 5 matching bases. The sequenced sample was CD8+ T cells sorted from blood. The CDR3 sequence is CASSLGAQGISNYGYTF. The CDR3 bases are TGTGCCAGCAGCTTAGGTGCGCAGGGTATCTCTAACTATGGCTACACCTTC.